The 14 T cell receptor beta chains given below trace back to one sample, sequenced in a study of blood T cell repertoires in COVID-19. TCRdb keeps only in-frame clones here, not all; method: immunoSEQ multiplex PCR. The data contain under 250,000 clones, around 83% of them seen just once; the ten biggest clones take up about 13%. What was sequenced was peripheral blood. Receptor source: a human donor in a cohort sampled during active COVID-19.

The V call is TRBV28, the J call TRBJ2-5, with TRBD1 matching over 7 bases. CDR3 size: 14 residues. The junction had 10 bases not matched to a gene; V was cut back by 8 bases and J by 4 bases. Per the germline V gene, CDR1 is MDHEN and CDR2 is SYDVKM. This CDR3 reads CASAEDRAGETQYF. CDR3 sequence (DNA): TGTGCCAGCGCTGAAGACAGGGCGGGAGAGACCCAGTACTTC.

The CDR3 bases are TGTGCCAGCAGTTTTGTTCGAACTAGTCTCCACGAGCAGTACTTC. This translates into CASSFVRTSLHEQYF. The chain combines TRBV28 with TRBJ2-7, with D perhaps TRBD2 (5 bases). V shed 3 bases and J shed 5 bases, with 17 bases lying between them. The germline CDR1 and CDR2 sequences are MDHEN and SYDVKM. The CDR3 runs to 15 residues.

The chain recombines TRBV28 with TRBJ2-1; 14 bases match TRBD2. The CDR3 is 19 residues long. Germline V lookup: CDR1 MDHEN, CDR2 SYDVKM. Losses at the gene ends were 5 bases for V and 8 bases for J; bases not matched to a gene: 17. CDR3 in DNA: TGTGCCAGCAGTAAGGGACTAGCGGGAGTAAGAGTTGGGGTCGATGAGCAGTTCTTC. It translates to CASSKGLAGVRVGVDEQFF.

This chain connects TRBV7-9 to TRBJ2-5; possibly TRBD1 for D (6 bases). V was clipped by 1 base and J by 5 bases, with 8 bases between them. There are 13 residues in the CDR3. Germline V lookup: CDR1 SEHNR, CDR2 FQNEAQ (reference sequence). CDR3 DNA sequence: TGTGCCAGCAGCTTAGGGGGGCTGGAGACCCAGTACTTC. The encoded protein is CASSLGGLETQYF.

A few counts support this clone. The CDR3 DNA reads TGTGCCAGCAGTTCACAGGTTTCACCCCAGCATTTT. This encodes CASSSQVSPQHF. The rearrangement links TRBV28 to TRBJ1-5, with D possibly TRBD1 on 5 matching bases. Germline assignment: CDR1 MDHEN and CDR2 SYDVKM. CDR3 size: 12 residues. The ends were cut back, 4 bases at V and 10 bases at J, with 11 bases in the middle. The full variable domain, completed using reference TRBV28 and TRBJ1-5, is DVKVTQSSRYLVKRTGEKVFLECVQDMDHENMFWYRQDPGLGLRLIYFSYDVKMKEKGDIPEGYSVSREKKERFSLILESASTNQTSMYLCASSSQVSPQHFGDGTRLSIL.

This clone was counted only a few times. This chain links TRBV21-1 with TRBJ1-1; the D call in the table, TRBD1, was not verified against the DNA. TRBV21-1 is labeled a pseudogene. The CDR3 is made up of 16 amino acids. DNA for the CDR3: TGTGCCAGCAGCGAAACAAACAGAATAGGGAACACTGAAGCTTTCTTT. Its translation: CASSETNRIGNTEAFF.

This chain uses TRBV28 with TRBJ1-4, with D maybe TRBD1 (5 bases). The V gene's germline CDR1 is MDHEN and CDR2 SYDVKM. The CDR3 sequence is 14 residues long. Trimming left V 1 base short and J 10 bases short, with 13 bases between. In DNA, the CDR3 is TGTGCCAGCAGTTTATCTCAGGGAGGTGGAAAACTGTTTTTT. This gives the protein CASSLSQGGGKLFF.

V gene TRBV18 combines with J gene TRBJ1-3, with 9 positions matching TRBD1. Unmatched junction bases numbered 4, after V lost 1 base and J lost 0 bases. The germline CDR1 and CDR2 sequences are KGHSH and LQKENI. CDR3 length equals 17 residues. This CDR3 reads CASSPQRTGASGNTIYF. CDR3 DNA sequence: TGTGCCAGCTCACCACAAAGGACAGGGGCCTCTGGAAACACCATATATTTT.

The rearrangement links TRBV28 to TRBJ2-7; 7 positions agree with TRBD1. With V trimmed by 2 bases and J by 4 bases, 5 bases remained unmatched. CDR1 MDHEN and CDR2 SYDVKM come from the germline V gene. The CDR3 is 14 amino acids. CDR3 in amino acids: CASSLTGTAYEQYF. The CDR3 DNA follows: TGTGCCAGCAGTTTAACCGGGACAGCTTACGAGCAGTACTTC. The full variable domain, rest sourced from reference TRBV28 and TRBJ2-7, is DVKVTQSSRYLVKRTGEKVFLECVQDMDHENMFWYRQDPGLGLRLIYFSYDVKMKEKGDIPEGYSVSREKKERFSLILESASTNQTSMYLCASSLTGTAYEQYFGPGTRLTVT.

This chain joins TRBV9 and TRBJ2-5; 8 bases are shared with TRBD1. The V gene's germline CDR1 is SGDLS and CDR2 YYNGEE. With 0 bases clipped from V and 5 bases from J, the junction kept 6 bases outside the gene matches. This CDR3 comprises 15 residues. The CDR3 DNA sequence: TGTGCCAGCAGCGTAGCTGGGGACAGGCGGGAGACCCAGTACTTC. Translating it yields CASSVAGDRRETQYF.

In its sample, this clone was seen a few times. The chain couples TRBV18 to TRBJ1-6; D perhaps matches TRBD1 (5 bases). CDR3 size: 13 residues. Germline V gene sequence: CDR1 KGHSH, CDR2 LQKENI. Trimming left V 2 bases short and J 7 bases short, with 6 bases between. In nucleotides, the CDR3 is TGTGCCAGCTCACCAGACAGAAATTCACCCCTCCACTTT. Translated: CASSPDRNSPLHF.

This clone appeared a single time. This chain joins TRBV2 and TRBJ1-4, with a tentative D call TRBD1 (5 bases). The CDR3 loop spans 13 amino acids. Germline V gene sequence: CDR1 SNHLY, CDR2 FYNNEI. Trimming stripped 8 bases from V and 5 bases from J, with 12 bases between. This CDR3 reads CASLETVNEKLFF. The CDR3 DNA is TGTGCCAGCCTCGAGACAGTCAATGAAAAACTGTTTTTT.

The chain uses TRBV5-1 and TRBJ2-1, with 8 bases fitting TRBD1. J lost 0 bases, V lost 4 bases, and 3 bases had no gene match. This CDR3 region has 15 residues. Germline V gene lookup returns CDR1 SGHRS and CDR2 YFSETQ. The CDR3 sequence: CASSVQGGSYNEQFF. In DNA form, the CDR3 reads TGCGCCAGCAGCGTACAGGGGGGCTCCTACAATGAGCAGTTCTTC.

The rearrangement joins TRBV14 to TRBJ1-1; D call uncertain. The CDR3 has 13 residues. Looked up from germline, CDR1 is SGHDN and CDR2 is FVKESK. V was pared by 4 bases and J by 1 base, with 7 bases between. CDR3 sequence reads: CASSRQENTEAFF. CDR3 DNA: TGTGCCAGCAGCCGTCAGGAGAACACTGAAGCTTTCTTT.